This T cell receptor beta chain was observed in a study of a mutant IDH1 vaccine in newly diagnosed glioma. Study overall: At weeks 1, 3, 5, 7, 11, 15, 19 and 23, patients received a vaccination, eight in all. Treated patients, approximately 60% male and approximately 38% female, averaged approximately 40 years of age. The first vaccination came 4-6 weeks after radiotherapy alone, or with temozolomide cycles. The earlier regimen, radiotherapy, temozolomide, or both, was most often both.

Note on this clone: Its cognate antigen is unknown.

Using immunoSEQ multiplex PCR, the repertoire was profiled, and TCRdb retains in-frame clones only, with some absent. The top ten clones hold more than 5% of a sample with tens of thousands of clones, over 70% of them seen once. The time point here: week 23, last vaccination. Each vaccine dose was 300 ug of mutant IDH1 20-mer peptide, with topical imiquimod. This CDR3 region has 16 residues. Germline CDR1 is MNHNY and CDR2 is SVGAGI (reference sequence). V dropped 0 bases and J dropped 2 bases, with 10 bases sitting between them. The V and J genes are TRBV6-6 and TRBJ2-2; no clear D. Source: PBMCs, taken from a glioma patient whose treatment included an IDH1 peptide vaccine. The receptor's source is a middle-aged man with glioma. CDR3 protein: CASSYSFGGNTGELFF. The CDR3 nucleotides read TGTGCCAGCAGTTACTCGTTCGGCGGCAACACCGGGGAGCTGTTTTTT.